This T cell receptor (beta chain) comes out of a study of PD-1 blockade in classical Hodgkin lymphoma. Sequenced by immunoSEQ multiplex PCR; TCRdb stores in-frame clones only, minus some. Of roughly 100,000 clones listed, just over 90% are singletons. Noted time point: cycle 4 day 1 (C4D1), after about 6 weeks of nivolumab. Every patient experienced relapse after autologous stem cell transplantation, and brentuximab vedotin exposure varied. This clone was counted a single time. An end of the junction does not agree with germline; a read error may underlie this. The CDR3 covers 13 residues. Germline CDR1 reads SGHRS; CDR2 reads YFSETQ.

The source material was peripheral blood mononuclear cells (PBMCs), sampled before the fourth cycle of nivolumab. The chain links TRBV5-1 to TRBJ2-4; 8 nucleotides match TRBD1. This clonotype was sampled from a human donor with classical Hodgkin lymphoma. Here the CDR3 DNA reads TGCGCCAGCAGCTTGGACGGACAGGGCTCCGCCTTTTTC. Translated, it gives CASSLDGQGSAFF. The full variable domain, rest sourced from reference TRBV5-1 and TRBJ2-4, is KAGVTQTPRYLIKTRGQQVTLSCSPISGHRSVSWYQQTPGQGLQFLFEYFSETQRNKGNFPGRFSGRQFSNSRSEMNVSTLELGDSALYLCASSLDGQGSAFFGAGTRLSVL.